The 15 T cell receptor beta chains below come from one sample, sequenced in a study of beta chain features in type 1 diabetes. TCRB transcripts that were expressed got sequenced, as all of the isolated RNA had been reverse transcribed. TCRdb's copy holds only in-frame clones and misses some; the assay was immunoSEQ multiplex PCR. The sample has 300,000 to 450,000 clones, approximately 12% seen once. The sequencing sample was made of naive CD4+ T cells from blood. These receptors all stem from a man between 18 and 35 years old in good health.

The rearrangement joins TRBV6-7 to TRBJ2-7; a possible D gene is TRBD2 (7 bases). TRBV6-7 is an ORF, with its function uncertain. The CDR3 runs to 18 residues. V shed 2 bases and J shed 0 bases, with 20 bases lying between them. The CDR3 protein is CASSYPWEGGTFSYEQYF. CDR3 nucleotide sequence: TGTGCCAGCAGTTACCCCTGGGAGGGGGGGACGTTCTCCTACGAGCAGTACTTC.

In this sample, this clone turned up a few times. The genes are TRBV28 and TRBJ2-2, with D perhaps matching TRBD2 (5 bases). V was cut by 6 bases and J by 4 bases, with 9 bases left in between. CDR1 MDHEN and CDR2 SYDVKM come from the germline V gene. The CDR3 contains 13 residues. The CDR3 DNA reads TGTGCCAGCAGACCCAGCGGCACCGGGGAGCTGTTTTTT. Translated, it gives CASRPSGTGELFF.

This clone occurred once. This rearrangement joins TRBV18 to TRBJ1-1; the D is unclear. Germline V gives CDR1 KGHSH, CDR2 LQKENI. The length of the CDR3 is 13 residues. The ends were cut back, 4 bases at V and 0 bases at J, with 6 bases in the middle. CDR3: CASSQVVNTEAFF. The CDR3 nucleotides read TGTGCCAGCTCACAAGTAGTGAACACTGAAGCTTTCTTT. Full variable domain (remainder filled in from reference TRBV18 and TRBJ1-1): NAGVMQNPRHLVRRRGQEARLRCSPMKGHSHVYWYRQLPEEGLKFMVYLQKENIIDESGMPKERFSAEFPKEGPSILRIQQVVRGDSAAYFCASSQVVNTEAFFGQGTRLTVV.

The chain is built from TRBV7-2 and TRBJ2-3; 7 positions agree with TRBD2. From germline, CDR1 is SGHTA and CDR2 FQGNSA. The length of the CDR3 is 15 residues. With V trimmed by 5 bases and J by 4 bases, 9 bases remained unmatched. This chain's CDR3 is CASSLESSGADTQYF. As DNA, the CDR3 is TGTGCCAGCAGCCTGGAGTCTAGCGGAGCAGATACGCAGTATTTT.

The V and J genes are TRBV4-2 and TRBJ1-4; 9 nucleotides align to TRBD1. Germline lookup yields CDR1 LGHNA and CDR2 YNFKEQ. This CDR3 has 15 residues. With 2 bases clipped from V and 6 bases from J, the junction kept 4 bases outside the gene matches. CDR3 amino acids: CASSQNRDRDEKLFF. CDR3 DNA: TGTGCCAGCAGCCAAAACCGGGACAGGGATGAAAAACTGTTTTTT.

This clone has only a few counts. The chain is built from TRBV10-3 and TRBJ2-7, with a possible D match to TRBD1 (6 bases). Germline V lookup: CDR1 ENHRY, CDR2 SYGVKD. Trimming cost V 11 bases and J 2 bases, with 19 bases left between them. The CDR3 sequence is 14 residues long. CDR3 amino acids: CAVKTRDNTYEQYF. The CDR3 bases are TGTGCCGTCAAAACGAGGGACAACACCTACGAGCAGTACTTC.

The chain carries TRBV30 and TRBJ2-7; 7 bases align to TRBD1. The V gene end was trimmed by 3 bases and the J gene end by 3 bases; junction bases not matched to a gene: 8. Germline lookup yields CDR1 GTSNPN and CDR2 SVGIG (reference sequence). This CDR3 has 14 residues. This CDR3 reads CAWRTTGNIYEQYF. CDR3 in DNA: TGTGCCTGGAGGACGACAGGGAATATCTACGAGCAGTACTTC.

The CDR3 here is CASSLIRANEQYF. CDR3 nucleotides: TGTGCCAGCAGCTTAATCAGGGCTAACGAGCAGTACTTC. J is TRBJ2-7 and V is TRBV11-1; a weak D match, TRBD1 (5 bases). The ends were cut back, 2 bases at V and 5 bases at J, with 10 bases in the middle. CDR1 SGHAT and CDR2 FQDESV come from the germline V gene (reference sequence). This CDR3 is 13 amino acids long. The variable domain in full, completed from reference TRBV11-1 and TRBJ2-7, reads EAEVAQSPRYKITEKSQAVAFWCDPISGHATLYWYRQILGQGPELLVQFQDESVVDDSQLPKDRFSAERLKGVDSTLKIQPAELGDSAMYLCASSLIRANEQYFGPGTRLTVT.

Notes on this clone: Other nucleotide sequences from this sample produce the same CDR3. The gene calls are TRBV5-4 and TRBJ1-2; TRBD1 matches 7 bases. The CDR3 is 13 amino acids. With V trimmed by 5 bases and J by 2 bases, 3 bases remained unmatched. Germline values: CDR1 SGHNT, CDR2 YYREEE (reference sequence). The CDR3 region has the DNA TGTGCCAGCAGTCTGGACAGGAACTATGGCTACACCTTC. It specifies CASSLDRNYGYTF.

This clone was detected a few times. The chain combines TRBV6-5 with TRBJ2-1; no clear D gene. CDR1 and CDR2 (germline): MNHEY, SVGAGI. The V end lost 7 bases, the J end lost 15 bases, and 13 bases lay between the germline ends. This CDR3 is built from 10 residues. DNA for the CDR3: TGTGCCAGCAAAGAACCCAACGGGTTCTTC. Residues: CASKEPNGFF.

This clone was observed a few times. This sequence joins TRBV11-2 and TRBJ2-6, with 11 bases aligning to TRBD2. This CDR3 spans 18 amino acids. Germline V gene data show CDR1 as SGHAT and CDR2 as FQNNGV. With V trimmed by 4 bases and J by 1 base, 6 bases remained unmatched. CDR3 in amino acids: CASSYTSGRVSGANVLTF. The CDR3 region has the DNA TGTGCCAGCAGCTATACTAGCGGGAGAGTTTCTGGGGCCAACGTCCTGACTTTC.

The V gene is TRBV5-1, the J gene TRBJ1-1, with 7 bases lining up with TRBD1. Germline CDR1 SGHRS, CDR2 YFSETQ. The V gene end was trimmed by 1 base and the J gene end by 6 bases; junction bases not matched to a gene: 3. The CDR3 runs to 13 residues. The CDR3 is CASSLLGTAEAFF. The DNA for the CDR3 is TGCGCCAGCAGCTTGCTTGGGACAGCTGAAGCTTTCTTT.

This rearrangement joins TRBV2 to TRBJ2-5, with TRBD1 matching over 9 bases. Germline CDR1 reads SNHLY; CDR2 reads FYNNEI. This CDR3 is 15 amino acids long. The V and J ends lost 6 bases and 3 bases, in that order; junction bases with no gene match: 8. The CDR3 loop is CASRSLGTGKETQYF. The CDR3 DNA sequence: TGTGCCAGCAGGTCCCTGGGGACAGGGAAAGAGACCCAGTACTTC.

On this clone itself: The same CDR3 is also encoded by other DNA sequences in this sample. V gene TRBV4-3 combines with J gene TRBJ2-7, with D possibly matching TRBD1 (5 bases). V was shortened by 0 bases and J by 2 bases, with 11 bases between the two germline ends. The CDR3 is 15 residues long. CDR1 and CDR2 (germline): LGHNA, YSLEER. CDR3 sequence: CASSQDRQGPYEQYF. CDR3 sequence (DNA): TGCGCCAGCAGCCAAGATCGGCAGGGCCCCTACGAGCAGTACTTC.

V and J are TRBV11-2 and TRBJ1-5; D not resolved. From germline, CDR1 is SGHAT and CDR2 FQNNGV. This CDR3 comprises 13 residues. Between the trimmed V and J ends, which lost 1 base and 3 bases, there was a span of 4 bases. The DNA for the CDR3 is TGTGCCAGCAGCTTAGGCGTCAATCAGCCCCAGCATTTT. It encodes CASSLGVNQPQHF.